Sequencing of this T cell receptor beta chain was carried out in a study of blood T cell repertoires in COVID-19. Turning to the study itself: Italy, Spain and the United States were the sources of the convalescent and acute COVID-19 samples. T cells, B-cell-depleted T cells, or PBMCs supplied cDNA or gDNA.

The CDR3 sequence is 14 residues long. Per the germline V gene, CDR1 is SGHTS and CDR2 is YDEGEE. V lost 2 bases and J 4 bases, leaving 12 bases between the germline ends. Methods used by the authors: It was from reference gene primer amplification that nucleated cell counts were estimated. Sequencing was performed with immunoSEQ multiplex PCR; in TCRdb, only in-frame clones are kept and a portion is missing. V and J calls and clone size follow that table, whereas D and trimming were derived from the DNA. This sample yields about 160,000 clones, of which approximately 88% are seen a single time; under 5% belongs to the top ten.

Source material: peripheral blood. The chain uses TRBV5-8 and TRBJ1-2; D gene ambiguous. The TCR comes from a woman aged 60 to 75 who had recovered from COVID-19. Here the CDR3 reads CASSFGGLGYGYTF. The CDR3 DNA is TGTGCCAGCAGCTTTGGCGGCTTAGGCTATGGCTACACCTTC.